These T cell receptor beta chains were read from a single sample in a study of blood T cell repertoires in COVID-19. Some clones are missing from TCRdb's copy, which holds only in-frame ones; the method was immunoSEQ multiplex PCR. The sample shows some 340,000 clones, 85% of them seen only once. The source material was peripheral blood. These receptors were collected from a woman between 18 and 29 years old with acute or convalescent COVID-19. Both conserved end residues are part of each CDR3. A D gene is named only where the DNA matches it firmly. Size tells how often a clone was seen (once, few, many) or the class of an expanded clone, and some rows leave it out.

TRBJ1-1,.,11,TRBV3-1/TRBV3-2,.,CASSSPPEAFF,TGTGCCAGCAGCTCTCCCCCTGAAGCTTTCTTT
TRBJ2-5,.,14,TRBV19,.,CASSIDRVQETQYF,TGTGCCAGTAGTATAGACCGTGTCCAAGAGACCCAGTACTTC
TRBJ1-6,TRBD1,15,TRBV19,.,CASSMRTGGAEPLHF,TGTGCCAGTAGTATGCGTACAGGGGGCGCAGAACCCCTCCACTTT
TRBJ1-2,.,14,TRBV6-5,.,CASSYSQGLGGYTF,TGTGCCAGCAGTTACTCCCAGGGGCTGGGTGGCTACACCTTC
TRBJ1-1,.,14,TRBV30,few,CAWSGIVTNTEAFF,TGTGCCTGGAGCGGGATAGTAACGAACACTGAAGCTTTCTTT
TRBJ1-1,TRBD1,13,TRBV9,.,CASSPDRATEAFF,TGTGCCAGCAGCCCGGACAGGGCGACTGAAGCTTTCTTT
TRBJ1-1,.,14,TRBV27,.,CASSLSGANTEAFF,TGTGCCAGCAGTTTATCAGGGGCGAACACTGAAGCTTTCTTT
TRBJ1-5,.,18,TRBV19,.,CASSIDLRGAVSNQPQHF,TGTGCCAGTAGTATAGATCTACGGGGAGCAGTAAGCAATCAGCCCCAGCATTTT
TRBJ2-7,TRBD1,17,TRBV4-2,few,CASSQVGRGTGAYEQYF,TGTGCCAGCAGCCAGGTAGGACGGGGGACAGGGGCCTACGAGCAGTACTTC
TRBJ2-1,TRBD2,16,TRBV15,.,CATSRRSSGLYNEQFF,TGTGCCACCAGCAGGAGGTCTAGCGGACTCTACAATGAGCAGTTCTTC